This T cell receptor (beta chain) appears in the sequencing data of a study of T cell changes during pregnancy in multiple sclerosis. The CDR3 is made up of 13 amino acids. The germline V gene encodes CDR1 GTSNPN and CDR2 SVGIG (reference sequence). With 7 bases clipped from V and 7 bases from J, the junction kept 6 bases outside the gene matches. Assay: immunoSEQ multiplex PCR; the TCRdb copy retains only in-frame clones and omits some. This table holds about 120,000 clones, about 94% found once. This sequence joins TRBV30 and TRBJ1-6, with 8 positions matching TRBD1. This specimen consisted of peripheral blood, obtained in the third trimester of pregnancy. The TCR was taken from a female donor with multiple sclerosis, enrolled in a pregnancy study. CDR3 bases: TGTGCCTTAGGGACAGGAGACAATTCACCCCTCCACTTT. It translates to CALGTGDNSPLHF.